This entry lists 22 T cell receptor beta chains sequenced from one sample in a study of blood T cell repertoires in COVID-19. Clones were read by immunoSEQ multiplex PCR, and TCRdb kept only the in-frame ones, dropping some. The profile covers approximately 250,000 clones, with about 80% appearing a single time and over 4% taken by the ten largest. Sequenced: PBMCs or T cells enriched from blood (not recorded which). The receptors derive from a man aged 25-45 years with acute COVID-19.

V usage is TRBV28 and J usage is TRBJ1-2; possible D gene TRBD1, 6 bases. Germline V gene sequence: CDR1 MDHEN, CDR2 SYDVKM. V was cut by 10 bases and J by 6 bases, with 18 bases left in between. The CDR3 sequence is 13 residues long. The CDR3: CATEGGRNNGYTF. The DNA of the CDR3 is TGTGCCACCGAAGGGGGAAGAAATAATGGCTACACCTTC.

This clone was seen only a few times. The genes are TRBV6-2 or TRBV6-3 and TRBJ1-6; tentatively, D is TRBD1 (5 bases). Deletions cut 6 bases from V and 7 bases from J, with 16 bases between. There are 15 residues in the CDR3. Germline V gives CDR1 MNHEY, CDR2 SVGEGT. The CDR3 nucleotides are TGTGCCAGCAGCCCCGCCGACAGAGTGAATTCACCCCTCCACTTT. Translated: CASSPADRVNSPLHF.

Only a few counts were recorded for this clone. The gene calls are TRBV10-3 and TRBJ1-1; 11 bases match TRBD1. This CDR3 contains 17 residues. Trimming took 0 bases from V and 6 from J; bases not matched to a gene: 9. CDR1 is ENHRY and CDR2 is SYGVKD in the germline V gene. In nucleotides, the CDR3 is TGTGCCATCAGTGAGTCGCAAGGACAGGGGGCGGGCGCTGAAGCTTTCTTT. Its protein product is CAISESQGQGAGAEAFF.

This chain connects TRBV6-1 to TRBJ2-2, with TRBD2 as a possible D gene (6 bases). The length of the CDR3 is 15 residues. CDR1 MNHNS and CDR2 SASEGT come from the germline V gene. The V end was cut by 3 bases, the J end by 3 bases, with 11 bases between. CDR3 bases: TGTGCCAGCAGTGATAAGCGGGTTGACACCGGGGAGCTGTTTTTT. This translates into CASSDKRVDTGELFF.

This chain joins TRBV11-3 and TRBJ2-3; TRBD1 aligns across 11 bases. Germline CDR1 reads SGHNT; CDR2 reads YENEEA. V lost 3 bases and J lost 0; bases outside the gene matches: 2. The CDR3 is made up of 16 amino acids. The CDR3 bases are TGTGCCAGCAGCTTCCGGGACAGGGGGAGCACAGATACGCAGTATTTT. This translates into CASSFRDRGSTDTQYF.

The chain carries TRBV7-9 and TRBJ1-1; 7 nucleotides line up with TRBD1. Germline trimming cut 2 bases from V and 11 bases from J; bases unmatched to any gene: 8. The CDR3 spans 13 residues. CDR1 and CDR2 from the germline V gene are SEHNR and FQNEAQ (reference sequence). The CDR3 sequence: CASSLSWTGHAFF. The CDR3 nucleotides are TGTGCCAGCAGCTTATCCTGGACAGGACACGCTTTCTTT.

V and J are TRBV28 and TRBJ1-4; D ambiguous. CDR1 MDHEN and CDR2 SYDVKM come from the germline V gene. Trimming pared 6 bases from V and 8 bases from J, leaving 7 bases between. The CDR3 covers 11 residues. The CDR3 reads CASRTLEKLFF. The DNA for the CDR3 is TGTGCCAGCAGGACACTGGAAAAACTGTTTTTT. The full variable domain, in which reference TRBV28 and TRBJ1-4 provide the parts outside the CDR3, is DVKVTQSSRYLVKRTGEKVFLECVQDMDHENMFWYRQDPGLGLRLIYFSYDVKMKEKGDIPEGYSVSREKKERFSLILESASTNQTSMYLCASRTLEKLFFGSGTQLSVL.

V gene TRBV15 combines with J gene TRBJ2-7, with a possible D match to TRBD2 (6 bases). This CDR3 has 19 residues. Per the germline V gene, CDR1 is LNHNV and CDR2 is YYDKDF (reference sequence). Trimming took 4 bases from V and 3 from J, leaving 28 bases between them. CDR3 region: CATSIRPFENRDSRYEQYV. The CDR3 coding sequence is TGTGCCACCAGCATACGACCTTTTGAGAACCGGGACTCCCGCTACGAGCAGTACGTC.

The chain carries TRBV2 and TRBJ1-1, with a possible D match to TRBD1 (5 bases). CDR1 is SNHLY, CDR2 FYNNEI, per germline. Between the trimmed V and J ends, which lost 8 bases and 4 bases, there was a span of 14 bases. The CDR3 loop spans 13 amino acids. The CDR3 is CASPRNGATEAFF. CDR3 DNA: TGTGCCAGCCCCCGGAATGGGGCCACTGAAGCTTTCTTT.

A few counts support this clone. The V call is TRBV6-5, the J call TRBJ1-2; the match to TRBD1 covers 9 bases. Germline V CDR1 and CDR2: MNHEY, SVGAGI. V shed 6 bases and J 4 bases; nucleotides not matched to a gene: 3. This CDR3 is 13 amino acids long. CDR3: CASSGQGSYGYTF. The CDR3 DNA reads TGTGCCAGCAGCGGACAGGGGAGCTATGGCTACACCTTC.

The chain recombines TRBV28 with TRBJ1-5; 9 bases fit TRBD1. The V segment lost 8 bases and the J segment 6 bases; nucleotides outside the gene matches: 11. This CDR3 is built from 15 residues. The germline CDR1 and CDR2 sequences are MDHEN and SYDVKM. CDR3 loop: CASLQWGQGTQPQHF. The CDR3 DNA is TGTGCCAGCTTACAATGGGGACAGGGTACTCAGCCCCAGCATTTT.

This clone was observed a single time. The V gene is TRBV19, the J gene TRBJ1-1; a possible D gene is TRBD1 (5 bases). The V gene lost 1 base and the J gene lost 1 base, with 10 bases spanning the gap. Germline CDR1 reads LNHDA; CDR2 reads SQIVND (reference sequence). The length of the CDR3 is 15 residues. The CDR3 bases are TGTGCCAGTAGTATAGGGGGGGGATCGAACACTGAAGCTTTCTTT. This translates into CASSIGGGSNTEAFF.

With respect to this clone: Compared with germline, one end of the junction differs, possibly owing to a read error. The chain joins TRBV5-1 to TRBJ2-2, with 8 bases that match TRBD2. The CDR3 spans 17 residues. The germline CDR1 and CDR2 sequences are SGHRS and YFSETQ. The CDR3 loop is CASSLAWVLADTGELFF. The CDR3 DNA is TGTGCCAGCAGCTTGGCCTGGGTACTAGCGGACACCGGGGAGCTGTTTTTT.

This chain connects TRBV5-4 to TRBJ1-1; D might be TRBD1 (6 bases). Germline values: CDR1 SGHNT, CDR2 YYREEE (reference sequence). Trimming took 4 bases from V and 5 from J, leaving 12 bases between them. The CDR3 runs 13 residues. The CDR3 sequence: CASSQGPRTEAFF. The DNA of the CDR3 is TGTGCCAGCAGCCAGGGGCCGAGGACTGAAGCTTTCTTT. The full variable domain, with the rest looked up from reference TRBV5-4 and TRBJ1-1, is ETGVTQSPTHLIKTRGQQVTLRCSSQSGHNTVSWYQQALGQGPQFIFQYYREEENGRGNFPPRFSGLQFPNYSSELNVNALELDDSALYLCASSQGPRTEAFFGQGTRLTVV.

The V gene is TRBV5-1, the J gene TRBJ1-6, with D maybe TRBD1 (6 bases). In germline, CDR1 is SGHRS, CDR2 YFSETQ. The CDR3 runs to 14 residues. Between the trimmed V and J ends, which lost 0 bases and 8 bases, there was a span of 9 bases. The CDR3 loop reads CASSLDRVYSPLHF. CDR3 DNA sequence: TGCGCCAGCAGCTTGGACAGGGTCTATTCACCCCTCCACTTT.

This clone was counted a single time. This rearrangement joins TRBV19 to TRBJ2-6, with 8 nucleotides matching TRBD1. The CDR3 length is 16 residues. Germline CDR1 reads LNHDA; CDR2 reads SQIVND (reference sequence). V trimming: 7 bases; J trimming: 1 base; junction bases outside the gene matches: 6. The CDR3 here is CASMGTGLSGANVLTF. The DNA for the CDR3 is TGTGCCAGTATGGGGACAGGACTGTCTGGGGCCAACGTCCTGACTTTC.

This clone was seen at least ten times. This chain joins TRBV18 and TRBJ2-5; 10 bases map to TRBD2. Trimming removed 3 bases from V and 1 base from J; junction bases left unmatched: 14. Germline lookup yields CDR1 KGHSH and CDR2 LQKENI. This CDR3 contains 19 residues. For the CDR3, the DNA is TGTGCCAGCTCACCCTTAATTGCTAGCGGGAGATCCCGCCAAGAGACCCAGTACTTC. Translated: CASSPLIASGRSRQETQYF.

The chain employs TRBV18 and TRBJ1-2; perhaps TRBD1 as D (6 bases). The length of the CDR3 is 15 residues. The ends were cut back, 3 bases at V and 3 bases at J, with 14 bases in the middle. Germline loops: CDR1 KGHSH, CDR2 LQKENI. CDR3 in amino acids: CASSPSRGTDYGYTF. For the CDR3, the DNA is TGTGCCAGCTCACCGTCCAGGGGAACGGACTATGGCTACACCTTC.

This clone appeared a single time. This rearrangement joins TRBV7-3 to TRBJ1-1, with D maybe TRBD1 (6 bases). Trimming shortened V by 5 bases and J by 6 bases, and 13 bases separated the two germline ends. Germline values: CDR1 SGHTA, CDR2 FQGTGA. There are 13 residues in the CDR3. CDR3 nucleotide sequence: TGTGCCAGCAGCCGCGAGCCAGGGGCTGAAGCTTTCTTT. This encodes CASSREPGAEAFF.

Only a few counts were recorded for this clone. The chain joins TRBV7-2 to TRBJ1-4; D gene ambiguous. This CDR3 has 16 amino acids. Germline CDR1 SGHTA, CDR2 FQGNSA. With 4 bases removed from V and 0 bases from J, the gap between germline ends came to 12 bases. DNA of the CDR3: TGTGCCAGCAGCTCTCGGATAGGAGCAACTAATGAAAAACTGTTTTTT. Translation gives CASSSRIGATNEKLFF.

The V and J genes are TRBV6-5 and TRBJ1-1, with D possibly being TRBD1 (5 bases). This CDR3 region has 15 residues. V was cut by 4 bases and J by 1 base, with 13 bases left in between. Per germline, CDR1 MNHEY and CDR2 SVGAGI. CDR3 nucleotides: TGTGCCAGCAGTTCCTTCCGGACACCGAACACTGAAGCTTTCTTT. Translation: CASSSFRTPNTEAFF.

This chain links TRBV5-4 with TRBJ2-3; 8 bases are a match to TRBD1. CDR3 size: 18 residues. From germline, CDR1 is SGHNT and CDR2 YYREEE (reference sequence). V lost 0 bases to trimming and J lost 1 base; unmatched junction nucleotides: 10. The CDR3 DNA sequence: TGTGCCAGCAGCTTGGCCGTGGGCAGGGGGCGCGGCACAGATACGCAGTATTTT. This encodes CASSLAVGRGRGTDTQYF. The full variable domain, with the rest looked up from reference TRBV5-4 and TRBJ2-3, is ETGVTQSPTHLIKTRGQQVTLRCSSQSGHNTVSWYQQALGQGPQFIFQYYREEENGRGNFPPRFSGLQFPNYSSELNVNALELDDSALYLCASSLAVGRGRGTDTQYFGPGTRLTVL.